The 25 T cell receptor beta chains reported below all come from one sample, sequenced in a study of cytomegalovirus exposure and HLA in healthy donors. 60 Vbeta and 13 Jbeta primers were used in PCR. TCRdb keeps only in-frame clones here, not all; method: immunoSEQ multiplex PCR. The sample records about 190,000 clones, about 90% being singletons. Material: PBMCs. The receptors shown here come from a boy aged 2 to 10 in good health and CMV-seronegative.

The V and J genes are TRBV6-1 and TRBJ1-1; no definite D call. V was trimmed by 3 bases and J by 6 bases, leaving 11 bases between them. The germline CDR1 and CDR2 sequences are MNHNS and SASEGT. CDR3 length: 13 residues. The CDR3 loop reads CASSEWGGPEAFF. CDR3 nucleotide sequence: TGTGCCAGCAGTGAGTGGGGAGGTCCTGAAGCTTTCTTT.

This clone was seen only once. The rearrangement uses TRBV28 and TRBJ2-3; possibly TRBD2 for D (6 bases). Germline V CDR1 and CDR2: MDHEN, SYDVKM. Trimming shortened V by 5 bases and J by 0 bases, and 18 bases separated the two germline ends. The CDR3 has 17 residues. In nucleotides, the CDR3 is TGTGCCAGCAGTAGACCGTATATGGCGGGGAGCACAGATACGCAGTATTTT. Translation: CASSRPYMAGSTDTQYF.

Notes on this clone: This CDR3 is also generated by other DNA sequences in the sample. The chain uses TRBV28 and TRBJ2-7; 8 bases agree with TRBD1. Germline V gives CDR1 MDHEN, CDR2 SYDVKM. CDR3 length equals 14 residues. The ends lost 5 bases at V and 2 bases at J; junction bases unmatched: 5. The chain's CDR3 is CASSIRDRTYEQYF. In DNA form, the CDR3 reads TGTGCCAGCAGTATCCGGGACAGGACCTACGAGCAGTACTTC.

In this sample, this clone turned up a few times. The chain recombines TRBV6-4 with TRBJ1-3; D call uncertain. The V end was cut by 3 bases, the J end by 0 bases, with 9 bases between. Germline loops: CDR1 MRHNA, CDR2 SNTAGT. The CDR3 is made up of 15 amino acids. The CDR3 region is CASSERTPSGNTIYF. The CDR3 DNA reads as TGTGCCAGCAGTGAAAGAACACCCTCTGGAAACACCATATATTTT.

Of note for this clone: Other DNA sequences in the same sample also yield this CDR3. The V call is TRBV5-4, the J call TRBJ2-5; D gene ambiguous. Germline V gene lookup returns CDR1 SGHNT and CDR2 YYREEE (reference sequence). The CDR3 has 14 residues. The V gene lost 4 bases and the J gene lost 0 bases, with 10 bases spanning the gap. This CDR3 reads CASSGGSDQETQYF. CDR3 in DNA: TGTGCCAGCAGCGGTGGTTCAGACCAAGAGACCCAGTACTTC.

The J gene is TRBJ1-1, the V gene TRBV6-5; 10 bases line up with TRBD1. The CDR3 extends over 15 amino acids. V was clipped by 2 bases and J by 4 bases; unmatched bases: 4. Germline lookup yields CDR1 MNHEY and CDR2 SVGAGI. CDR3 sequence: CASSYTGQGSTEAFF. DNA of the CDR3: TGTGCCAGCAGTTACACGGGACAGGGGAGCACTGAAGCTTTCTTT.

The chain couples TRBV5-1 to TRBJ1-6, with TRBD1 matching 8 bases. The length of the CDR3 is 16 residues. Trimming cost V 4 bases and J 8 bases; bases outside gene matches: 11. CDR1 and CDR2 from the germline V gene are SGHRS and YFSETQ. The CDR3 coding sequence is TGCGCCAGCAGCCCTGGACAGGGTTCCCTGTATTCACCCCTCCACTTT. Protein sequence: CASSPGQGSLYSPLHF.

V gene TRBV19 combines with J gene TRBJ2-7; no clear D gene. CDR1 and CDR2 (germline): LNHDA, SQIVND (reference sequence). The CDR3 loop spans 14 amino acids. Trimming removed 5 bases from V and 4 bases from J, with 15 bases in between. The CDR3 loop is CASSLRSSTYEQYF. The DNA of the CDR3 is TGTGCCAGTAGTCTTCGGTCATCTACGTACGAGCAGTACTTC.

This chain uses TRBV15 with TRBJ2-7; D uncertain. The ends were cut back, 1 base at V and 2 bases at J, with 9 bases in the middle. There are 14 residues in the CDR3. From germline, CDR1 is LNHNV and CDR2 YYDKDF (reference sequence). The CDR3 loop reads CATSRGTATYEQYF. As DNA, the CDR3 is TGTGCCACCAGCAGAGGAACAGCTACCTACGAGCAGTACTTC. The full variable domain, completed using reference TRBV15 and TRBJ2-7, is DAMVIQNPRYQVTQFGKPVTLSCSQTLNHNVMYWYQQKSSQAPKLLFHYYDKDFNNEADTPDNFQSRRPNTSFCFLDIRSPGLGDTAMYLCATSRGTATYEQYFGPGTRLTVT.

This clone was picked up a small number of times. The CDR3 bases are TGTGCCAGCAGTGATAATAGCGAGCAGTTCTTC. It codes for CASSDNSEQFF. V gene TRBV2 combines with J gene TRBJ2-1; D is unresolved. The CDR3 loop spans 11 amino acids. Germline lookup yields CDR1 SNHLY and CDR2 FYNNEI. Trimming took off 3 bases at V and 10 bases at J, with 7 bases between the two ends.

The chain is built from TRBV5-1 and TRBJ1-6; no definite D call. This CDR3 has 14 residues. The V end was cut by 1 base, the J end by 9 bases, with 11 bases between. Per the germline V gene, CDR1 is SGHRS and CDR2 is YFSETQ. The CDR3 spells CASSLPSAGSPLHF. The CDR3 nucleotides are TGCGCCAGCAGCTTGCCTTCGGCGGGTTCACCCCTCCACTTT.

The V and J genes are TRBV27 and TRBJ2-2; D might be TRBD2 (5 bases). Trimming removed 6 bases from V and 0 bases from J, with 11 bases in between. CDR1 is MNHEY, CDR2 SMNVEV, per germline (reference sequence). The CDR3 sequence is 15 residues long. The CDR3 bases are TGTGCCAGCAGCTTAATCGGGGCGAACACCGGGGAGCTGTTTTTT. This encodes CASSLIGANTGELFF.

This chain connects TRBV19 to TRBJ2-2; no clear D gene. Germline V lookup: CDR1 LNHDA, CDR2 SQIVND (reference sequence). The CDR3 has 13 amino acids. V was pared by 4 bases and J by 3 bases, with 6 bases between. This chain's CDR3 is CASSTGDTGELFF. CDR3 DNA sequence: TGTGCCAGTAGTACCGGTGACACCGGGGAGCTGTTTTTT.

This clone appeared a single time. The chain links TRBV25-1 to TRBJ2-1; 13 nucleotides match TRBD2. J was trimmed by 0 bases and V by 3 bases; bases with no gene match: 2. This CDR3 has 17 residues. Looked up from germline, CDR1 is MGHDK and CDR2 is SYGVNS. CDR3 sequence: CASSERTSGSSYNEQFF. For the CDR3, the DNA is TGTGCCAGCAGTGAGCGGACTAGCGGGAGCTCCTACAATGAGCAGTTCTTC.

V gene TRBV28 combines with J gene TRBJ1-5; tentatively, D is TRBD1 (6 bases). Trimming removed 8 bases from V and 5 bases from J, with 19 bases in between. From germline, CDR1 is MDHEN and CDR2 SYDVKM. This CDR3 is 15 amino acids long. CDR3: CASYLRGGYDQPQHF. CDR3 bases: TGTGCCAGCTACTTGAGAGGGGGATACGATCAGCCCCAGCATTTT.

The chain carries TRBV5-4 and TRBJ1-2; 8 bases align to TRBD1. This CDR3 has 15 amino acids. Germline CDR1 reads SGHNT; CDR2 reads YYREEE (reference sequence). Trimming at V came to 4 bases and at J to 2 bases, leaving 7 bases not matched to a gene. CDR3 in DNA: TGTGCCAGCAGCCCCAGGGGGCGCGGGAACTATGGCTACACCTTC. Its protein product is CASSPRGRGNYGYTF. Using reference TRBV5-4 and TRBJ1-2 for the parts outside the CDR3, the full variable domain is ETGVTQSPTHLIKTRGQQVTLRCSSQSGHNTVSWYQQALGQGPQFIFQYYREEENGRGNFPPRFSGLQFPNYSSELNVNALELDDSALYLCASSPRGRGNYGYTFGSGTRLTVV.

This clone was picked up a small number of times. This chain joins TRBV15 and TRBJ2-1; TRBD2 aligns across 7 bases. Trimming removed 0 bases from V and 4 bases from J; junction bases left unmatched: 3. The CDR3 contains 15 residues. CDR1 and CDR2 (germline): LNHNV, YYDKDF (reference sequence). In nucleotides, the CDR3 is TGTGCCACCAGCAGAGAATCTAGCGGTTACAATGAGCAGTTCTTC. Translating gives CATSRESSGYNEQFF.

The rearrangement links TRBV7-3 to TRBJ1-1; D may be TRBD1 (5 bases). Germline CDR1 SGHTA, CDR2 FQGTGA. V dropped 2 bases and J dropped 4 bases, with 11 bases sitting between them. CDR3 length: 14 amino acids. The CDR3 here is CASSLVGGGTEAFF. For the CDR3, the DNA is TGTGCCAGCAGCTTAGTCGGCGGGGGCACTGAAGCTTTCTTT.

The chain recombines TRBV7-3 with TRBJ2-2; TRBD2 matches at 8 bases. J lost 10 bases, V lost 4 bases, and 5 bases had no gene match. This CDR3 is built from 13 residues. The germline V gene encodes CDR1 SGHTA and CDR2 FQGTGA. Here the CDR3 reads CASSSGLAAELFF. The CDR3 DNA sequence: TGTGCCAGCAGCTCAGGACTAGCAGCGGAGCTGTTTTTT.

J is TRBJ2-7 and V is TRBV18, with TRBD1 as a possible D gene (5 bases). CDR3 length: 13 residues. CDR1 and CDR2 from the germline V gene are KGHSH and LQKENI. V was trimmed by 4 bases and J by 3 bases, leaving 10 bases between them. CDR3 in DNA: TGTGCCAGCTCACTAGGACACGACTACGAGCAGTACTTC. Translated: CASSLGHDYEQYF.

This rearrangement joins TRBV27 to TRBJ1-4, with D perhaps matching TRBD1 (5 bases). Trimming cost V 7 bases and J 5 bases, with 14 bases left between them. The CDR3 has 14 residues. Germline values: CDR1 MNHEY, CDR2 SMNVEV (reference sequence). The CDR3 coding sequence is TGTGCCAGCAAAGCGGGGGACCGAAATGAAAAACTGTTTTTT. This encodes CASKAGDRNEKLFF.

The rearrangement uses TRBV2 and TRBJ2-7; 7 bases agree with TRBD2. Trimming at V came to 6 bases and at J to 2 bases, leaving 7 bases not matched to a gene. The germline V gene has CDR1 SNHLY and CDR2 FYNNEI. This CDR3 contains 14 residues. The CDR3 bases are TGTGCCAGCAGGGGGGAGGGGCCCACCTACGAGCAGTACTTC. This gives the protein CASRGEGPTYEQYF.

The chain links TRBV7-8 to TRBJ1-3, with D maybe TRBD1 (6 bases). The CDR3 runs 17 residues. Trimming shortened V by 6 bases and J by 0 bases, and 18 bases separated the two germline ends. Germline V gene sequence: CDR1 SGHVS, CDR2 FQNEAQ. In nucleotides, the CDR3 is TGTGCCAGCAGGGAGACAGGCGGGCCGAGCTCTGGAAACACCATATATTTT. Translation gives CASRETGGPSSGNTIYF.

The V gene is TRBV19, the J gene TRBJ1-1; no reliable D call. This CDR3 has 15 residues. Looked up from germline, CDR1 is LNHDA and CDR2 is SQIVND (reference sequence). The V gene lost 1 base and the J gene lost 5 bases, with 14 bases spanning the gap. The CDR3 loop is CASSIGGGVRTEAFF. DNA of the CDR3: TGTGCCAGTAGTATAGGAGGCGGGGTCCGGACTGAAGCTTTCTTT.

The CDR3 DNA reads TGCAGCGTTGGTCATGGGGGAGGTCCCACAGATACGCAGTATTTT. Translating it yields CSVGHGGGPTDTQYF. V and J are TRBV29-1 and TRBJ2-3; perhaps TRBD2 as D (6 bases). This CDR3 has 15 residues. V shed 4 bases and J shed 2 bases, with 16 bases lying between them. Germline CDR1 reads SQVTM; CDR2 reads ANQGSEA.